This T cell receptor (beta chain) is drawn from a study of OX40 agonist ivuxolimab in advanced cancers. Worth noting for this clone: Its antigen remains unknown.

Libraries were prepared by immunoSEQ multiplex PCR; TCRdb keeps only in-frame clonotypes and omits some of them. The sample shows fewer than 85,000 clones, more than 65% of them seen only once. The CDR3 has 15 amino acids. The V end was cut by 0 bases, the J end by 4 bases, with 10 bases between. Germline lookup yields CDR1 LNHNV and CDR2 YYDKDF (reference sequence). If patients had autoimmune disease history or systemic immunosuppression, they were excluded. Study results and caveats: Clonal expansion by week 6 occurred in CD4+ and CD8+ blood T cells (at 0.1 to 3.0 mg/kg).

The starting material was CD4+ or CD8+ T cells sorted from blood, obtained in a trial of the OX40 agonist ivuxolimab. The clonotype comes from an adult with an advanced solid tumor such as melanoma, head and neck, liver or kidney cancer. This chain joins TRBV15 and TRBJ1-3, with D uncertain. Here the CDR3 DNA reads TGTGCCACCAGCAGAGAAAGGGTGCTGGGAAACACCATATATTTT. This translates into CATSRERVLGNTIYF.